This entry lists 29 T cell receptor beta chains sequenced from one sample in a study of OX40 agonist ivuxolimab in advanced cancers. Produced via immunoSEQ multiplex PCR; TCRdb's table is partial and in-frame only. Of 60,000 to 70,000 clones in the sample, 80% to 90% are singletons; the top ten hold 0.95% to 1.5%. The sample here was CD4+ or CD8+ T cells sorted from blood, taken in a trial of the OX40 agonist ivuxolimab. The receptors here all came from an adult with an advanced solid tumor such as melanoma, head and neck, liver or kidney cancer.

This chain connects TRBV5-4 to TRBJ2-5; D remains ambiguous. The V end lost 0 bases, the J end lost 0 bases, and 12 bases lay between the germline ends. This CDR3 has 16 residues. Germline CDR1 is SGHNT and CDR2 is YYREEE (reference sequence). In DNA form, the CDR3 reads TGTGCCAGCAGCTTGGCCGCTGGAGCGAACCAAGAGACCCAGTACTTC. This gives the protein CASSLAAGANQETQYF.

This clone showed up just a few times. This chain uses TRBV2 with TRBJ2-1, with 10 bases aligning to TRBD2. V lost 5 bases to trimming and J lost 12 bases; unmatched junction nucleotides: 4. The CDR3 runs to 12 residues. Germline assignment: CDR1 SNHLY and CDR2 FYNNEI. CDR3: CASSLAGGGQFF. The CDR3, as DNA: TGTGCCAGCAGTTTAGCGGGAGGCGGGCAGTTCTTC.

CDR3 sequence reads: CAISESAVLQETQYF. CDR3 DNA: TGTGCCATCAGTGAGTCGGCAGTCCTACAAGAGACCCAGTACTTC. The chain joins TRBV10-3 to TRBJ2-5; no definite D call. The V and J ends lost 0 bases and 2 bases respectively, with 10 bases between them. Per the germline V gene, CDR1 is ENHRY and CDR2 is SYGVKD. The CDR3 runs 15 residues.

The chain joins TRBV5-4 to TRBJ2-5, with 14 bases identical to TRBD2. The CDR3 has 16 residues. The V gene end was trimmed by 3 bases and the J gene end by 5 bases; junction bases not matched to a gene: 6. Germline V gene data show CDR1 as SGHNT and CDR2 as YYREEE (reference sequence). The CDR3 sequence: CASSSGLAGVWETQYF. For the CDR3, the DNA is TGTGCCAGCAGCTCGGGACTAGCGGGAGTATGGGAGACCCAGTACTTC. Full variable domain (outside the CDR3, taken from reference TRBV5-4 and TRBJ2-5): ETGVTQSPTHLIKTRGQQVTLRCSSQSGHNTVSWYQQALGQGPQFIFQYYREEENGRGNFPPRFSGLQFPNYSSELNVNALELDDSALYLCASSSGLAGVWETQYFGPGTRLLVL.

The V call is TRBV28, the J call TRBJ1-6; weak D call: TRBD1 (6 bases). This CDR3 has 17 amino acids. Germline values: CDR1 MDHEN, CDR2 SYDVKM. V gave up 1 base and J gave up 15 bases, with 25 bases separating them. The CDR3 spells CASSLLAGDHHNVGLHF. The CDR3 DNA sequence: TGTGCCAGCAGTTTATTGGCAGGGGACCACCATAACGTGGGCCTCCACTTT.

Here the CDR3 DNA reads TGTGCCAGTAGTAGGGGACTATTCACAGATACGCAGTATTTT. It yields the protein CASSRGLFTDTQYF. This chain links TRBV19 with TRBJ2-3; 7 bases agree with TRBD2. V was clipped by 4 bases and J by 2 bases; unmatched bases: 3. The V gene's germline CDR1 is LNHDA and CDR2 SQIVND (reference sequence). The CDR3 is 14 residues long. Combining the CDR3 with reference TRBV19 and TRBJ2-3 gives the whole variable domain DGGITQSPKYLFRKEGQNVTLSCEQNLNHDAMYWYRQDPGQGLRLIYYSQIVNDFQKGDIAEGYSVSREKKESFPLTVTSAQKNPTAFYLCASSRGLFTDTQYFGPGTRLTVL.

The chain uses TRBV7-2 and TRBJ2-7; maybe TRBD1 (5 bases). The CDR3 extends over 13 amino acids. Trimming left V 0 bases short and J 4 bases short, with 7 bases between. Germline V gives CDR1 SGHTA, CDR2 FQGNSA. As DNA, the CDR3 is TGTGCCAGCAGCTTAGCGCGACAGTACGAGCAGTACTTC. It yields the protein CASSLARQYEQYF. The full variable domain, rest sourced from reference TRBV7-2 and TRBJ2-7, is GAGVSQSPSNKVTEKGKDVELRCDPISGHTALYWYRQSLGQGLEFLIYFQGNSAPDKSGLPSDRFSAERTGGSVSTLTIQRTQQEDSAVYLCASSLARQYEQYFGPGTRLTVT.

In regard to this clone: Other DNA sequences in this sample translate to the same CDR3. This chain joins TRBV13 and TRBJ2-7, with TRBD1 identical over 12 bases. The CDR3 spans 15 residues. V shed 2 bases and J 9 bases; nucleotides not matched to a gene: 8. CDR1 is PRHDT, CDR2 FYEKMQ, per germline (reference sequence). This CDR3 reads CASSLSGTGGRGQYF. DNA of the CDR3: TGTGCCAGCAGCTTATCGGGGACAGGGGGCCGGGGGCAGTACTTC.

The chain recombines TRBV6-1 with TRBJ1-5, with D maybe TRBD1 (5 bases). The CDR3 covers 13 residues. CDR1 is MNHNS, CDR2 SASEGT, per germline. Trimming removed 2 bases at V and 6 bases at J, with 8 bases between. The CDR3 DNA reads TGTGCCAGCAGTGAAATTGGGGGTCAGCCCCAGCATTTT. Translated, it gives CASSEIGGQPQHF.

CDR3 region: CASSWGTAYEQYF. As DNA, the CDR3 is TGCGCCAGCAGCTGGGGGACGGCTTACGAGCAGTACTTC. The chain is built from TRBV5-1 and TRBJ2-7; D tentatively fits TRBD1 or TRBD2 (5 bases each). V was pared by 3 bases and J by 4 bases, with 11 bases between. This CDR3 spans 13 amino acids. CDR1 and CDR2 from the germline V gene are SGHRS and YFSETQ.

This sequence joins TRBV29-1 and TRBJ2-1; 9 bases are a match to TRBD2. J gave up 4 bases and V 6 bases, and 7 bases lay outside the gene matches. This CDR3 contains 14 residues. Germline CDR1 reads SQVTM; CDR2 reads ANQGSEA. In DNA form, the CDR3 reads TGCAGCGTCGCCGCGGGGGGGGGATACAATGAGCAGTTCTTC. This gives the protein CSVAAGGGYNEQFF.

V and J are TRBV6-1 and TRBJ1-4, with 7 bases lining up with TRBD1. This CDR3 is 14 amino acids long. The germline CDR1 and CDR2 sequences are MNHNS and SASEGT. J lost 2 bases, V lost 9 bases, and 6 bases had no gene match. This CDR3 is CASSQGRTNEKLFF. CDR3 DNA sequence: TGTGCCAGTTCACAGGGGAGGACTAATGAAAAACTGTTTTTT.

The CDR3 spells CASNLRGETQYF. The CDR3 DNA follows: TGTGCCAGCAACCTCCGAGGGGAGACCCAGTACTTC. The chain carries TRBV6-4 and TRBJ2-5; possibly TRBD2 for D (5 bases). V was trimmed by 7 bases and J by 5 bases, leaving 11 bases between them. This CDR3 has 12 residues. In germline, CDR1 is MRHNA, CDR2 SNTAGT.

This clone has just one count. J is TRBJ2-4 and V is TRBV5-6; 11 nucleotides match TRBD2. V lost 4 bases, J lost 10 bases, and 10 bases stayed unmatched. This CDR3 is 15 amino acids long. The germline gives CDR1 SGHDT, CDR2 YYEEEE. The CDR3 loop reads CASSRGTSGINIQYF. CDR3 in DNA: TGTGCCAGCAGCCGCGGGACTAGCGGAATTAATATTCAGTACTTC.

This chain joins TRBV7-8 and TRBJ2-5, with D possibly TRBD1 on 5 matching bases. The CDR3 is 13 residues long. Trimming took off 3 bases at V and 2 bases at J, with 7 bases between the two ends. Germline CDR1 and CDR2: SGHVS and FQNEAQ. CDR3 DNA sequence: TGTGCCAGCAGCTTCGCAGGGCAAGAGACCCAGTACTTC. Amino acid sequence: CASSFAGQETQYF.

This chain uses TRBV6-1 with TRBJ1-1; D gene uncertain. CDR3 size: 12 residues. Trimming took off 6 bases at V and 0 bases at J, with 5 bases between the two ends. In germline, CDR1 is MNHNS, CDR2 SASEGT. The CDR3 DNA reads as TGTGCCAGCAGGGGGTTGAACACTGAAGCTTTCTTT. Its protein is CASRGLNTEAFF.

The rearrangement joins TRBV19 to TRBJ2-1; 8 bases are shared with TRBD2. Looked up from germline, CDR1 is LNHDA and CDR2 is SQIVND (reference sequence). The V and J ends lost 3 bases and 2 bases, in that order; junction bases with no gene match: 6. The CDR3 is 16 amino acids. The CDR3 is CASSMLAGRTYNEQFF. CDR3 nucleotide sequence: TGTGCCAGTAGTATGCTAGCGGGCCGAACCTACAATGAGCAGTTCTTC.

This chain links TRBV10-2 with TRBJ2-5; no definite D call. V was cut by 6 bases and J by 5 bases, with 7 bases left in between. This CDR3 region has 11 residues. Germline V gene lookup returns CDR1 WSHSY and CDR2 SAAADI. The chain's CDR3 is CASRVEETQYF. CDR3 coding DNA: TGCGCCAGCAGAGTGGAGGAGACCCAGTACTTC.

The V call is TRBV19, the J call TRBJ2-3; TRBD2 matches 8 bases. Germline V gene data show CDR1 as LNHDA and CDR2 as SQIVND (reference sequence). The trim removed 5 bases at V and 2 bases at J, leaving 6 bases unmatched. This CDR3 region has 15 residues. CDR3 DNA: TGTGCCAGTAGTGACAGCGGGAGAATCACAGATACGCAGTATTTT. Protein product: CASSDSGRITDTQYF.

The genes are TRBV4-1 and TRBJ2-2; D gene unclear. The V gene's germline CDR1 is MGHRA and CDR2 YSYEKL. This CDR3 is 16 amino acids long. Trimming stripped 0 bases from V and 6 bases from J, with 14 bases between. CDR3 DNA sequence: TGCGCCAGCAGCCAAGATCGTTGGTCGCGGTCCGGGGAGCTGTTTTTT. This encodes CASSQDRWSRSGELFF.

The gene calls are TRBV29-1 and TRBJ2-3; no clear D gene. The germline V gene encodes CDR1 SQVTM and CDR2 ANQGSEA. This CDR3 region has 12 residues. V was trimmed by 4 bases and J by 5 bases, leaving 10 bases between them. The chain's CDR3 is CSVAFVGDTQYF. DNA of the CDR3: TGCAGCGTTGCCTTTGTAGGAGATACGCAGTATTTT.

The chain employs TRBV21-1 and TRBJ2-3; no DNA check was done on the table's D call, TRBD1. TRBV21-1 is designated a pseudogene. This CDR3 has 14 amino acids. CDR3 DNA sequence: TGTGCCAGGGGCTCGGGTGGGGCTTCGGATACGCAGTATTTT. Its protein is CARGSGGASDTQYF.

The CDR3: CAISDSGEDEQFF. CDR3 coding DNA: TGTGCCATCAGTGATAGCGGAGAGGATGAGCAGTTCTTC. The chain links TRBV10-3 to TRBJ2-1; D may be TRBD2 (6 bases). This CDR3 region has 13 residues. V lost 3 bases to trimming and J lost 8 bases, with 11 bases between them. Germline-derived CDR1 and CDR2 are ENHRY and SYGVKD.

The chain employs TRBV18 and TRBJ2-3; 8 bases match TRBD1. Trimming removed 5 bases from V and 5 bases from J; junction bases left unmatched: 9. This CDR3 contains 15 residues. The V gene's germline CDR1 is KGHSH and CDR2 LQKENI. For the CDR3, the DNA is TGTGCCAGCTCATCCTACAGGGGGAGAGGAGATACGCAGTATTTT. Its protein is CASSSYRGRGDTQYF.

J is TRBJ2-2 and V is TRBV11-1; possibly TRBD1 or TRBD2 for D (5 bases each). Trimming took off 1 base at V and 6 bases at J, with 12 bases between the two ends. CDR1 and CDR2 (germline): SGHAT, FQDESV (reference sequence). The CDR3 is 15 residues long. CDR3 nucleotides: TGTGCCAGCAGCTTAGGGGCTGTGGGGGCCGGGGAGCTGTTTTTT. Amino acids: CASSLGAVGAGELFF. The whole variable domain, remainder taken from reference TRBV11-1 and TRBJ2-2, is EAEVAQSPRYKITEKSQAVAFWCDPISGHATLYWYRQILGQGPELLVQFQDESVVDDSQLPKDRFSAERLKGVDSTLKIQPAELGDSAMYLCASSLGAVGAGELFFGEGSRLTVL.

The chain employs TRBV29-1 and TRBJ2-1; D is possibly TRBD1 (5 bases). CDR1 and CDR2 (germline): SQVTM, ANQGSEA. With 2 bases removed from V and 8 bases from J, the gap between germline ends came to 10 bases. The CDR3 length is 12 residues. The CDR3 loop is CSVEYQGDEQFF. In DNA, the CDR3 is TGCAGCGTTGAATACCAGGGCGATGAGCAGTTCTTC.

The genes are TRBV27 and TRBJ1-1; 8 bases are shared with TRBD1. Germline loops: CDR1 MNHEY, CDR2 SMNVEV (reference sequence). V was pared by 8 bases and J by 4 bases, with 6 bases of the junction left unmatched. The CDR3 consists of 13 residues. This CDR3 reads CASGRTGITEAFF. DNA for the CDR3: TGTGCCAGCGGTAGGACAGGGATCACTGAAGCTTTCTTT.

This clone was observed a single time. The rearrangement joins TRBV10-3 to TRBJ2-5; possibly TRBD1 or TRBD2 for D (5 bases each). Trimming removed 4 bases from V and 8 bases from J, with 14 bases in between. CDR1 is ENHRY, CDR2 SYGVKD, per germline. This CDR3 contains 13 residues. CDR3 nucleotide sequence: TGTGCCATCAGTGTGGAGGCCCAGGGAACCCAGTACTTC. This translates into CAISVEAQGTQYF.

CDR3 DNA: TGTGCCAGCAGCGTAGGGTCGGCGAACACTGAAGCTTTCTTT. Its translation is CASSVGSANTEAFF. The V call is TRBV9, the J call TRBJ1-1; D remains ambiguous. The CDR3 has 14 amino acids. From germline, CDR1 is SGDLS and CDR2 YYNGEE. Between the trimmed V and J ends, which lost 0 bases and 1 base, there was a span of 7 bases.